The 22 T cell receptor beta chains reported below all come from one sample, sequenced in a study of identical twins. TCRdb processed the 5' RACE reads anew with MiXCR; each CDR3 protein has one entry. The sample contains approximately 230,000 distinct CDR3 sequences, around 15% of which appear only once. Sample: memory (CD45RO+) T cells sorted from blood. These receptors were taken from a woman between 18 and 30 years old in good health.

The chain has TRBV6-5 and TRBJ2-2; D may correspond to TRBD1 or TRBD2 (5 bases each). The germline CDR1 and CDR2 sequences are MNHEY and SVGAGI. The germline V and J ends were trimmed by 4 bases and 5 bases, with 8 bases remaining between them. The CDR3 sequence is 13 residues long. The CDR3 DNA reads TGTGCCAGCAGTTGGGGGTATACCGGGGAGCTGTTTTTT. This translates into CASSWGYTGELFF.

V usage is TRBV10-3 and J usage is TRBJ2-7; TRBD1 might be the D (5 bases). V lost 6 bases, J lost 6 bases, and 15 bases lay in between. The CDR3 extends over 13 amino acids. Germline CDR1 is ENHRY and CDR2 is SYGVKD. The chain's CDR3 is CAIRREQVGEQYF. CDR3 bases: TGTGCCATCAGGCGAGAACAGGTCGGCGAGCAGTACTTC.

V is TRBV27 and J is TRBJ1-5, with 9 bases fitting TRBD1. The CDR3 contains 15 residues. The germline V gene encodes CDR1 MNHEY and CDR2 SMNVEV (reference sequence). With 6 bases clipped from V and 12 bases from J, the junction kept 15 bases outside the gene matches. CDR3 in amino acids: CASSLTGTGLLDQHF. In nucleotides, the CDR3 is TGTGCCAGCAGCCTAACCGGGACAGGGTTGTTGGACCAGCATTTT.

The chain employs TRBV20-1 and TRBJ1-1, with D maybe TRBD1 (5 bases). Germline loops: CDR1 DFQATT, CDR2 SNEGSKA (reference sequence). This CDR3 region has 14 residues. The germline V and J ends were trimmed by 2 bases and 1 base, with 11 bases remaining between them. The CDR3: CSARRGSQNTEAFF. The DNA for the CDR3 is TGCAGTGCTAGAAGGGGATCCCAGAACACTGAAGCTTTCTTT.

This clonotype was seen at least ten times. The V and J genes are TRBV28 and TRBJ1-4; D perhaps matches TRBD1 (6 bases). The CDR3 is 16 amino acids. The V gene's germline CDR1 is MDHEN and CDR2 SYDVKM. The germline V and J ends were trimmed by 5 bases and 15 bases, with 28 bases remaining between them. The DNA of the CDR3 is TGTGCCAGCAGTCAATCCGGGACAACTAAGAGAGTTGGGTTGTTTTTT. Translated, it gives CASSQSGTTKRVGLFF. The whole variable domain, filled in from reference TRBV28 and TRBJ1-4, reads DVKVTQSSRYLVKRTGEKVFLECVQDMDHENMFWYRQDPGLGLRLIYFSYDVKMKEKGDIPEGYSVSREKKERFSLILESASTNQTSMYLCASSQSGTTKRVGLFFGSGTQLSVL.

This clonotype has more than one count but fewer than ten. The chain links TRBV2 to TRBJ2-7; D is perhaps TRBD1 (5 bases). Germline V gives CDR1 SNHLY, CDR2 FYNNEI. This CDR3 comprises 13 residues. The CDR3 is CAAGRRAGYEQYF. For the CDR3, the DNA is TGTGCGGCCGGGCGCAGGGCCGGCTACGAGCAGTACTTC.

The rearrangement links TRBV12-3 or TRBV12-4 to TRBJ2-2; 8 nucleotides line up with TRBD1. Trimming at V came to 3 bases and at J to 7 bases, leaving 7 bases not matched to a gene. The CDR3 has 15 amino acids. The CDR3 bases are TGTGCCAGCAGTTTCGCACAGGGGGGAGGCGGGGAGCTGTTTTTT. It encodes CASSFAQGGGGELFF.

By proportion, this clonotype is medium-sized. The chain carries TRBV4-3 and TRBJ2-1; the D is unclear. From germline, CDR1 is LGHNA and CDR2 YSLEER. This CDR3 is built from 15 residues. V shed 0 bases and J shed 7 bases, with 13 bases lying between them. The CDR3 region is CASSQDGHRLNEQFF. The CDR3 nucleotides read TGCGCCAGCAGCCAAGATGGGCACCGTTTGAATGAGCAGTTCTTC.

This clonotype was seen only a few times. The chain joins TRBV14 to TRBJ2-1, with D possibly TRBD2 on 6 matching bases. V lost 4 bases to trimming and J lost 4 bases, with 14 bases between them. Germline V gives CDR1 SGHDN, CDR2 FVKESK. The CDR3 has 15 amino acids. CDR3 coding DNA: TGTGCCAGCAGCCTCGTTACCGGGGGATACAATGAGCAGTTCTTC. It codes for CASSLVTGGYNEQFF.

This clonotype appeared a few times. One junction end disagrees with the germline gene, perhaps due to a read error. The CDR3 is CASSYSSPGAQETQYF. CDR3 DNA sequence: TGTGCCAGCAGCTACTCTAGTCCGGGGGCCCAAGAGACCCAGTACTTC. The rearrangement joins TRBV6-5 to TRBJ2-5; D tentatively reads TRBD1 or TRBD2 (6 bases each). The CDR3 runs 16 residues. Per germline, CDR1 MNHEY and CDR2 SVGAGI.

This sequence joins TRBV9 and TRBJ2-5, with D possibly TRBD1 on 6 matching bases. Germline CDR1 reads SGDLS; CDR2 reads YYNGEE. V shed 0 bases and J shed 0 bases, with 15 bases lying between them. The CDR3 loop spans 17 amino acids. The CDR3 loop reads CASSVVGLGAYQETQYF. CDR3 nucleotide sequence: TGTGCCAGCAGCGTAGTTGGGTTGGGGGCGTACCAAGAGACCCAGTACTTC.

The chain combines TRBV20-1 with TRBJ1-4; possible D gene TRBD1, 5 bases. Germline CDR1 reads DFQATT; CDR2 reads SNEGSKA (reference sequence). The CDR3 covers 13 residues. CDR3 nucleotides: TGCAGCGCTGCGGGGGAAACTAATGAAAAACTGTTTTTT. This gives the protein CSAAGETNEKLFF.

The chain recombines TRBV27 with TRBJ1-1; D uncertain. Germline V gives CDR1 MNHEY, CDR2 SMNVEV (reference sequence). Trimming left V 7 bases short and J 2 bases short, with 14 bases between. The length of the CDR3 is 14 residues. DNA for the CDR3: TGTGCCAGCACGCTACGACGGGGAAACACTGAAGCTTTCTTT. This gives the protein CASTLRRGNTEAFF.

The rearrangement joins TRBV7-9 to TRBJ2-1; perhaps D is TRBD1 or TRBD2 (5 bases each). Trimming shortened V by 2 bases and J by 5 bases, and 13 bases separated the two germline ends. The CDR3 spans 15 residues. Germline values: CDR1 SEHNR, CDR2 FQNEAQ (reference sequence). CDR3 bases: TGTGCCAGCAGCTTATGGGGGTGGGAAAACAATGAGCAGTTCTTC. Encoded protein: CASSLWGWENNEQFF.

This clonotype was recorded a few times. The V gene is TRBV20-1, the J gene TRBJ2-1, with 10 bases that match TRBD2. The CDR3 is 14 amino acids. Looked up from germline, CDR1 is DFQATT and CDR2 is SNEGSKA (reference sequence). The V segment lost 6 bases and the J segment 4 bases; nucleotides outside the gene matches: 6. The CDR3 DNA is TGCAGTGCGCTTACTAGCGGGGATTACAATGAGCAGTTCTTC. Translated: CSALTSGDYNEQFF.

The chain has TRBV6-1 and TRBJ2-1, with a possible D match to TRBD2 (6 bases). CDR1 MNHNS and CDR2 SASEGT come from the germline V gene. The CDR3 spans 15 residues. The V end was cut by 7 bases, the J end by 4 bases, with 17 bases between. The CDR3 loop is CASKGLEGLYNEQFF. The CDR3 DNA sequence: TGTGCCAGCAAGGGACTGGAGGGGTTGTACAATGAGCAGTTCTTC.

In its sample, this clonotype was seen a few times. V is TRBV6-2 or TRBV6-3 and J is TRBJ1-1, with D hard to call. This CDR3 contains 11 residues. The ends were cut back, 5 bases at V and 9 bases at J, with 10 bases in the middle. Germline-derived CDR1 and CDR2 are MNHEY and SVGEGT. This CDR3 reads CASSREAQAFF. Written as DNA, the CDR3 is TGTGCCAGCAGTAGGGAGGCCCAAGCTTTCTTT.

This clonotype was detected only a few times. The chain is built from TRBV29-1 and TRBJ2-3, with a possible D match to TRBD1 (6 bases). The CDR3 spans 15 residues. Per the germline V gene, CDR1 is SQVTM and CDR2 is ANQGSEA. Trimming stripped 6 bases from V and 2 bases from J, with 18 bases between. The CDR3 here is CSVVPGQGSTDTQYF. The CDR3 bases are TGCAGCGTCGTACCGGGACAAGGCTCCACAGATACGCAGTATTTT.

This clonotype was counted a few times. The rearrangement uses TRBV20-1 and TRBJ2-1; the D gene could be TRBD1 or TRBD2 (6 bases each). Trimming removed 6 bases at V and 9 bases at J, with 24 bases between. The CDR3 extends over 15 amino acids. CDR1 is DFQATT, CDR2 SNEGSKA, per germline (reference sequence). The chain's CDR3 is CSAYAQGMWGVEQFF. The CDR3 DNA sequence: TGCAGTGCGTACGCGCAGGGGATGTGGGGGGTTGAGCAGTTCTTC.

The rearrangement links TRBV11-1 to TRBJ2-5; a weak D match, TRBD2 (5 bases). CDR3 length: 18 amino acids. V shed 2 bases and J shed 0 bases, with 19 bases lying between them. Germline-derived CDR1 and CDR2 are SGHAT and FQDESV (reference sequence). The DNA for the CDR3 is TGTGCCAGCAGCTTATGGGTCGGGGTCGGACCGAACCAAGAGACCCAGTACTTC. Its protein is CASSLWVGVGPNQETQYF.

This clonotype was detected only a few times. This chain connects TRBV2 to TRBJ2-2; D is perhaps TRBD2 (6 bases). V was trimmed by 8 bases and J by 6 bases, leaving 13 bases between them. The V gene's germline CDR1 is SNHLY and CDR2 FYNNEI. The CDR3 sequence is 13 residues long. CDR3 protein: CASAVERAGELFF. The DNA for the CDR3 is TGTGCCAGCGCGGTAGAGCGGGCCGGGGAGCTGTTTTTT.

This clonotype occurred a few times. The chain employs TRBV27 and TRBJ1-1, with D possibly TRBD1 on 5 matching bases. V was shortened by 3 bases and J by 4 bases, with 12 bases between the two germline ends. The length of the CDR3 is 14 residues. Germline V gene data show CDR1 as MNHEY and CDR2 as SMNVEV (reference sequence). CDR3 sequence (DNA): TGTGCCAGCAGTTTTAGGTGGAGGGGCACTGAAGCTTTCTTT. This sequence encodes CASSFRWRGTEAFF.